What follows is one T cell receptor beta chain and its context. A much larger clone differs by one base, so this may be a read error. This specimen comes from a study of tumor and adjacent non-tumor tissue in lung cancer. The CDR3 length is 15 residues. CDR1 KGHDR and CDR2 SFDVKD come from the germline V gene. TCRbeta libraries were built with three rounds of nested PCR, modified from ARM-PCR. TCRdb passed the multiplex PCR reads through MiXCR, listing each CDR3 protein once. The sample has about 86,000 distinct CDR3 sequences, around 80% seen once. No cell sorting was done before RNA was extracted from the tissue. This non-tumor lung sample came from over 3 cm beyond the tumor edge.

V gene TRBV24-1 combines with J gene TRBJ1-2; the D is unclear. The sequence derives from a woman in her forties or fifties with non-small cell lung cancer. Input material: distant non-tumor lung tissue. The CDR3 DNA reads TGTGTCACCCATAATGGAGCCTGGGGTAACTATGGCTACACCTTC. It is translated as CVTHNGAWGNYGYTF.